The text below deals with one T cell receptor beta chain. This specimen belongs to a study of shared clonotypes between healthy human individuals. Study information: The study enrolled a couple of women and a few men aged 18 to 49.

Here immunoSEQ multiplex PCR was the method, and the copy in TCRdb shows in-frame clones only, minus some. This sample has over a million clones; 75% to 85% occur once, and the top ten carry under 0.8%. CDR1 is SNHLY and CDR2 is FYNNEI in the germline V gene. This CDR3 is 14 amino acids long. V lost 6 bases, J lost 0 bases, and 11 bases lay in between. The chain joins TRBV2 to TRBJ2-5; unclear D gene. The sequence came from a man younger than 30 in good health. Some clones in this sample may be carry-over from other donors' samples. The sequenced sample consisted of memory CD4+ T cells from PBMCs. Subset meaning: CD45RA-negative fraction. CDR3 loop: CASRADRYQETQYF. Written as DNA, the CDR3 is TGTGCCAGCAGGGCGGATAGGTACCAAGAGACCCAGTACTTC. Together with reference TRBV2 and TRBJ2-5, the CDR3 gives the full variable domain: EPEVTQTPSHQVTQMGQEVILRCVPISNHLYFYWYRQILGQKVEFLVSFYNNEISEKSEIFDDQFSVERPDGSNFTLKIRSTKLEDSAMYFCASRADRYQETQYFGPGTRLLVL.